Each of the 21 T cell receptor beta chains below was sequenced from the same sample in a study of T cells after yellow fever vaccination. TCRdb ran MiXCR on the 5' RACE reads and lists one entry per CDR3 protein. This sample has 120,000 or so distinct CDR3 sequences, with 15% found just once. The sequenced sample was CD8+ T cells sorted from PBMCs, obtained 5 days after the yellow fever booster vaccination. The receptors originated from a man younger than 30 who received the YFV17D yellow fever vaccine.

In its sample, this clonotype was seen a few times. The rearrangement links TRBV15 to TRBJ2-6; D perhaps matches TRBD1 (5 bases). V was trimmed by 8 bases and J by 3 bases, leaving 14 bases between them. The CDR3 loop spans 15 amino acids. Germline V gives CDR1 LNHNV, CDR2 YYDKDF (reference sequence). CDR3 sequence reads: CATLDSVFGANVLTF. The DNA for the CDR3 is TGTGCCACCCTAGACAGTGTCTTTGGGGCCAACGTCCTGACTTTC. Complete variable domain (other parts from reference TRBV15 and TRBJ2-6): DAMVIQNPRYQVTQFGKPVTLSCSQTLNHNVMYWYQQKSSQAPKLLFHYYDKDFNNEADTPDNFQSRRPNTSFCFLDIRSPGLGDTAMYLCATLDSVFGANVLTFGAGSRLTVL.

This chain joins TRBV28 and TRBJ1-1; D is unclear. The CDR3 spans 14 residues. Germline CDR1 reads MDHEN; CDR2 reads SYDVKM. V dropped 7 bases and J dropped 1 base, with 13 bases sitting between them. This CDR3 reads CASTPRLGNTEAFF. The CDR3, as DNA: TGTGCCAGCACCCCCCGGTTGGGGAACACTGAAGCTTTCTTT. The complete variable domain, with remaining parts taken from reference TRBV28 and TRBJ1-1, reads DVKVTQSSRYLVKRTGEKVFLECVQDMDHENMFWYRQDPGLGLRLIYFSYDVKMKEKGDIPEGYSVSREKKERFSLILESASTNQTSMYLCASTPRLGNTEAFFGQGTRLTVV.

This clonotype came up a few times. This rearrangement joins TRBV7-9 to TRBJ1-2, with a tentative D call TRBD1 (6 bases). From germline, CDR1 is SEHNR and CDR2 FQNEAQ (reference sequence). The V and J ends lost 5 bases and 5 bases respectively, with 15 bases between them. The CDR3 contains 14 residues. The chain's CDR3 is CASSATGTGYGYTF. The CDR3, as DNA: TGTGCCAGCAGCGCCACAGGGACGGGGTATGGCTACACCTTC.

This clonotype turned up a few times. V gene TRBV7-9 combines with J gene TRBJ2-3; D gene uncertain. CDR3 length equals 13 residues. Trimming took off 5 bases at V and 8 bases at J, with 14 bases between the two ends. Germline CDR1 reads SEHNR; CDR2 reads FQNEAQ (reference sequence). In DNA, the CDR3 is TGTGCCAGCAGCATTAAAGTCCTTGGTACGCAGTATTTT. Amino acid sequence: CASSIKVLGTQYF. The full variable domain, completed using reference TRBV7-9 and TRBJ2-3, is DTGVSQNPRHKITKRGQNVTFRCDPISEHNRLYWYRQTLGQGPEFLTYFQNEAQLEKSRLLSDRFSAERPKGSFSTLEIQRTEQGDSAMYLCASSIKVLGTQYFGPGTRLTVL.

This clonotype appeared many times. The gene calls are TRBV4-1 and TRBJ2-5, with 7 bases fitting TRBD1. The V segment lost 3 bases and the J segment 1 base; nucleotides outside the gene matches: 2. The CDR3 has 14 amino acids. Germline V gene sequence: CDR1 MGHRA, CDR2 YSYEKL. In nucleotides, the CDR3 is TGCGCCAGCAGCCAGGACAGGACCCAAGAGACCCAGTACTTC. As protein: CASSQDRTQETQYF.

This chain uses TRBV20-1 with TRBJ2-7; perhaps TRBD2 as D (5 bases). Germline CDR1 is DFQATT and CDR2 is SNEGSKA (reference sequence). The V and J ends lost 0 bases and 1 base respectively, with 13 bases between them. CDR3 size: 15 residues. The CDR3 DNA follows: TGCAGTGCTAGAGATCCCGGGGTAGGGTCCTACGAGCAGTACGTC. Amino acids: CSARDPGVGSYEQYV.

The chain is built from TRBV4-3 and TRBJ1-2, with a weak D call TRBD1 (5 bases). V shed 3 bases and J shed 4 bases, with 18 bases lying between them. The CDR3 runs 16 residues. In germline, CDR1 is LGHNA, CDR2 YSLEER. This CDR3 is CASSQNHDRLIYGYTF. CDR3 coding DNA: TGCGCCAGCAGCCAGAATCACGACAGATTAATCTATGGCTACACCTTC.

This clonotype was counted between two and nine times. This chain connects TRBV21-1 to TRBJ2-5; no DNA check was done on the table's D call, TRBD2. TRBV21-1 is a pseudogene segment. The CDR3 has 16 amino acids. DNA for the CDR3: TGTGCCAGCAGCAAAGCGCTGGAGGATGGAAAAGAGACCCAGTACTTC. It translates to CASSKALEDGKETQYF.

There are many counts of this clonotype. CDR3 nucleotides: TGCAGTGCTAGAGATCCCCCCCGAGAATACGAGCAGTACGTC. Encoded protein: CSARDPPREYEQYV. This rearrangement joins TRBV20-1 to TRBJ2-7; D uncertain. Germline V gene sequence: CDR1 DFQATT, CDR2 SNEGSKA (reference sequence). Between the trimmed V and J ends, which lost 0 bases and 4 bases, there was a span of 13 bases. This CDR3 is 14 amino acids long.

This chain connects TRBV2 to TRBJ2-7; D possibly corresponds to TRBD1 (5 bases). This CDR3 has 17 amino acids. The germline V gene has CDR1 SNHLY and CDR2 FYNNEI. V lost 2 bases and J lost 7, with 24 bases in between. Here the CDR3 reads CASSERLVLLQAWEQYF. DNA of the CDR3: TGTGCCAGCAGTGAAAGGCTTGTCCTTTTACAGGCGTGGGAGCAGTACTTC.

The V gene is TRBV5-6, the J gene TRBJ2-1, with D unclear. This CDR3 is built from 12 residues. Trimming took off 3 bases at V and 9 bases at J, with 10 bases between the two ends. Looked up from germline, CDR1 is SGHDT and CDR2 is YYEEEE. The CDR3 loop is CASSYSVGEQFF. As DNA, the CDR3 is TGTGCCAGCAGCTATAGTGTGGGTGAGCAGTTCTTC.

This clonotype was picked up a small number of times. The V and J genes are TRBV6-6 and TRBJ2-5, with D possibly being TRBD1 or TRBD2 (5 bases each). In germline, CDR1 is MNHNY, CDR2 SVGAGI (reference sequence). Trimming pared 6 bases from V and 5 bases from J, leaving 16 bases between. This CDR3 is 14 amino acids long. CDR3 in DNA: TGTGCCAGCAGCGGGACCCTACAAAAGGAGACCCAGTACTTC. Translating it yields CASSGTLQKETQYF.

V usage is TRBV6-6 and J usage is TRBJ1-5; D unclear. The CDR3 has 14 residues. Germline lookup yields CDR1 MNHNY and CDR2 SVGAGI (reference sequence). V was shortened by 6 bases and J by 3 bases, with 12 bases between the two germline ends. For the CDR3, the DNA is TGTGCCAGCAGGCTTTTTACTTCCAATCAGCCCCAGCATTTT. Its translation is CASRLFTSNQPQHF.

The chain is built from TRBV9 and TRBJ2-7, with D unclear. Germline V gene sequence: CDR1 SGDLS, CDR2 YYNGEE. The CDR3 has 13 amino acids. V gave up 0 bases and J gave up 0 bases, with 4 bases separating them. The CDR3 loop is CASSVESSYEQYF. In DNA, the CDR3 is TGTGCCAGCAGCGTAGAGAGCTCCTACGAGCAGTACTTC.

This clonotype occurred a few times. The V gene is TRBV20-1, the J gene TRBJ2-1; TRBD2 might be the D (5 bases). Trimming cost V 6 bases and J 4 bases, with 19 bases left between them. The length of the CDR3 is 15 residues. Per germline, CDR1 DFQATT and CDR2 SNEGSKA (reference sequence). CDR3 sequence reads: CSAEAASVGYNEQFF. DNA for the CDR3: TGCAGTGCGGAGGCCGCGAGTGTGGGATACAATGAGCAGTTCTTC.

The gene calls are TRBV7-9 and TRBJ2-3, with D possibly TRBD2 on 5 matching bases. CDR3 length: 13 residues. In germline, CDR1 is SEHNR, CDR2 FQNEAQ (reference sequence). Trimming removed 5 bases from V and 3 bases from J, with 9 bases in between. CDR3 protein: CASSPPGTDTQYF. In DNA, the CDR3 is TGTGCCAGCAGCCCCCCGGGGACAGATACGCAGTATTTT.

The table lists this clonotype with a few counts. The gene calls are TRBV20-1 and TRBJ2-5; D unresolved. Germline-derived CDR1 and CDR2 are DFQATT and SNEGSKA (reference sequence). Trimming pared 0 bases from V and 2 bases from J, leaving 10 bases between. The CDR3 has 14 amino acids. The CDR3 region has the DNA TGCAGTGCTAGAGATCTGATATCTCAAGAGACCCAGTACTTC. Translation: CSARDLISQETQYF.

The rearrangement links TRBV12-3 or TRBV12-4 to TRBJ1-1, with a possible D match to TRBD1 (6 bases). V was pared by 5 bases and J by 1 base, with 17 bases between. There are 16 residues in the CDR3. The CDR3 reads CASSGPGGASNTEAFF. CDR3 nucleotide sequence: TGTGCCAGCAGTGGACCGGGGGGCGCATCGAACACTGAAGCTTTCTTT.

J is TRBJ2-2 and V is TRBV27; a weak D match, TRBD2 (5 bases). CDR1 is MNHEY and CDR2 is SMNVEV in the germline V gene (reference sequence). V was pared by 5 bases and J by 0 bases, with 10 bases between. CDR3 size: 15 residues. For the CDR3, the DNA is TGTGCCAGCAGTCCGACCGGGACGAACACCGGGGAGCTGTTTTTT. As protein: CASSPTGTNTGELFF.

This clonotype was recorded at least ten times. This rearrangement joins TRBV5-6 to TRBJ2-3, with D hard to call. The CDR3 has 15 amino acids. In germline, CDR1 is SGHDT, CDR2 YYEEEE. The V gene lost 2 bases and the J gene lost 3 bases, with 13 bases spanning the gap. CDR3 residues: CASSFETLLTDTQYF. In DNA form, the CDR3 reads TGTGCCAGCAGCTTTGAGACACTACTTACAGATACGCAGTATTTT.

V and J are TRBV7-2 and TRBJ2-5; the D gene is possibly TRBD1 (6 bases). Germline assignment: CDR1 SGHTA and CDR2 FQGNSA. The CDR3 contains 13 residues. V was trimmed by 6 bases and J by 2 bases, leaving 10 bases between them. The CDR3 loop is CASRAQGQETQYF. The CDR3 nucleotides read TGTGCCAGCAGGGCCCAGGGGCAAGAGACCCAGTACTTC.